The clone carrying this T cell receptor beta chain was detected once. No antigen is known for it. The sample comes from a study of somatic mutations in cytotoxic T cells in rheumatoid arthritis. About the study: Right after diagnosis, and before any treatment had started, patient peripheral blood (around 28 ml EDTA) was drawn. Flow sorting of some V beta antibody-stained T cells reached nearly 100% purity, with V beta1+ cells also TCRB-sequenced. Notes on the study in general: Unidentified antigens were the targets of the expanded CD8+ clones. The study found that the largest CD8+ clone exceeded 20% of CD8+ cells in about an eighth of the 65 patients.

The repertoire was sequenced with immunoSEQ multiplex PCR; TCRdb's copy has only in-frame clones and lacks some. The data hold some 17,000 clones, with just under 85% observed a single time. Germline-derived CDR1 and CDR2 are SGHNT and YYREEE (reference sequence). CDR3 length equals 12 residues. V lost 1 base and J 5 bases, leaving 4 bases between the germline ends. This chain uses TRBV5-4 with TRBJ2-1, with D hard to call. The sequenced material came from CD8+ T cells sorted from blood. The clonotype was recovered from an adult with rheumatoid arthritis. The CDR3 DNA is TGTGCCAGCAGCTTGTACGACAATGAGCAGTTCTTC. This gives the protein CASSLYDNEQFF.